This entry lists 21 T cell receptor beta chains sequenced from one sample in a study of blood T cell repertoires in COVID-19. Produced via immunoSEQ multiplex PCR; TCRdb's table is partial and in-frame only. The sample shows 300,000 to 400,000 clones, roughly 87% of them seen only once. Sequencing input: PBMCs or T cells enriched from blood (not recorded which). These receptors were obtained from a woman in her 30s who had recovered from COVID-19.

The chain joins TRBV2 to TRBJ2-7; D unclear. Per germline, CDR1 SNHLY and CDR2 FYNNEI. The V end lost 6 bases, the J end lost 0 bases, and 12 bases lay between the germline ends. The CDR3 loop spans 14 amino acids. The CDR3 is CASRLSSSSYEQYF. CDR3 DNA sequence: TGTGCCAGCAGGTTAAGCTCGAGCTCCTACGAGCAGTACTTC.

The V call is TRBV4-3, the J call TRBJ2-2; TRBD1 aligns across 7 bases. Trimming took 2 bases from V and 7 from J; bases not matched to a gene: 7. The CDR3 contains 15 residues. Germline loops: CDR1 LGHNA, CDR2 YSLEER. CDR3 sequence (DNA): TGCGCCAGCAGCCAACACAGGGGATTTGGCGGGGAGCTGTTTTTT. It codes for CASSQHRGFGGELFF.

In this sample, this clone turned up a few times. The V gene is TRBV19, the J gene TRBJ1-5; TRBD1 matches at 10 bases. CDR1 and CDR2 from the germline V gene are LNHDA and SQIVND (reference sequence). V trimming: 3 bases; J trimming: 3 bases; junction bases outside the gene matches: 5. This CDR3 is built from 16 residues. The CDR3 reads CASSIPGTGVNQPQHF. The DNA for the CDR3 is TGTGCCAGTAGTATCCCCGGGACAGGGGTCAATCAGCCCCAGCATTTT.

CDR3 sequence reads: CASGLVQGNEQFF. The CDR3 DNA reads as TGTGCTAGTGGTTTGGTACAGGGGAATGAGCAGTTCTTC. The V call is TRBV12-5, the J call TRBJ2-1, with 7 nucleotides matching TRBD1. Germline CDR1 and CDR2: LGHNT and FRNRAP. The CDR3 totals 13 residues. V lost 0 bases to trimming and J lost 7 bases; unmatched junction nucleotides: 0.

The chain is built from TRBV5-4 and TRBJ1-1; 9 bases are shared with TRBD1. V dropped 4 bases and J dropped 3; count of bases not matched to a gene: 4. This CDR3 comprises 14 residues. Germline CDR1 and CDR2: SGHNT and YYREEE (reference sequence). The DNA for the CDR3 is TGTGCCAGCAGCCCGGGACAGGGCTACACTGAAGCTTTCTTT. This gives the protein CASSPGQGYTEAFF.

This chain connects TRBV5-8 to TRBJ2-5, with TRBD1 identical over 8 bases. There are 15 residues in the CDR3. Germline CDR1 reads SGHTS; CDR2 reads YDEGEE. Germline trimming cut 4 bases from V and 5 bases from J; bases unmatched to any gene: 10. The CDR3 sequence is CASSGRLDRVETQYF. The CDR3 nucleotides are TGTGCCAGCAGCGGCCGCTTGGACAGGGTCGAGACCCAGTACTTC.

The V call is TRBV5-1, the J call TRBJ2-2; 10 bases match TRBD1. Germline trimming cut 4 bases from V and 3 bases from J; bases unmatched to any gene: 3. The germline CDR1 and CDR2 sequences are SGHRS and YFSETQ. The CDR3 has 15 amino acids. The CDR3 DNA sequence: TGCGCCAGCAGCCCCGGGACAGGGGACACCGGGGAGCTGTTTTTT. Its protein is CASSPGTGDTGELFF.

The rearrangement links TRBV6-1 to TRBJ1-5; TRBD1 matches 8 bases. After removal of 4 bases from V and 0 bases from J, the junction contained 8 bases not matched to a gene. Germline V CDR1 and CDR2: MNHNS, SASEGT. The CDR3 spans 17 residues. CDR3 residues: CASSGAGGIGSNQPQHF. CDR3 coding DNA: TGTGCCAGCAGTGGGGCAGGGGGCATTGGTAGCAATCAGCCCCAGCATTTT.

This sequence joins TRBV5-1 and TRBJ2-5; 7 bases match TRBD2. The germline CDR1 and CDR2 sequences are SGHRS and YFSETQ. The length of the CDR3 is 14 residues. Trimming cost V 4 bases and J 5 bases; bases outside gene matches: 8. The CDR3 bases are TGCGCCAGCAGCAGGTTGACAGCGGGGGAGACCCAGTACTTC. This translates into CASSRLTAGETQYF.

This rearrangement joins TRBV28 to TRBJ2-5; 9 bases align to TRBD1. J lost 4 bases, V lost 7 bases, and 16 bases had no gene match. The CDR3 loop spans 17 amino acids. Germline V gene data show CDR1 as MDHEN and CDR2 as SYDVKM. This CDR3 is CASTIGQGRTAVETQYF. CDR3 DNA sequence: TGTGCCAGCACTATAGGACAGGGGAGGACGGCGGTAGAGACCCAGTACTTC.

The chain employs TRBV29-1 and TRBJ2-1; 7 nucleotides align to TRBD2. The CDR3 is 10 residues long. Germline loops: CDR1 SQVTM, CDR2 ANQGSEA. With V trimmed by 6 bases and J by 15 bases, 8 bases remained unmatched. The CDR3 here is CSVNREVGFF. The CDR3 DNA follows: TGCAGCGTCAACCGGGAGGTGGGGTTCTTC.

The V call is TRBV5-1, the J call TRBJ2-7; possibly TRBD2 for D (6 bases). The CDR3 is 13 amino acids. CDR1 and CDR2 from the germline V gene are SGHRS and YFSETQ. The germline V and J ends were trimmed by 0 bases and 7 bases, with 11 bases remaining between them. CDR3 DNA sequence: TGCGCCAGCAGCTTGGCCAACGGGGGAGAGCAGTACTTC. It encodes CASSLANGGEQYF.

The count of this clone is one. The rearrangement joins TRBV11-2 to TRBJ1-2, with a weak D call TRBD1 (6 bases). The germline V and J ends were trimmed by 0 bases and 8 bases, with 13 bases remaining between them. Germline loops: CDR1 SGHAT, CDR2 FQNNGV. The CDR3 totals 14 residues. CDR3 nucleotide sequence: TGTGCCAGCAGCTTAGACCCAGGTCAGGGGGGCTACACCTTC. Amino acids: CASSLDPGQGGYTF.

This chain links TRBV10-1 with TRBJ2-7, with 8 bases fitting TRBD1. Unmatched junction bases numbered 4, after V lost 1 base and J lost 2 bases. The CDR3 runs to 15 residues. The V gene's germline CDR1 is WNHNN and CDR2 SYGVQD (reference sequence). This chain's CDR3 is CASSEYQGAPYEQYF. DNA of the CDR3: TGCGCCAGCAGTGAGTACCAGGGGGCGCCCTACGAGCAGTACTTC.

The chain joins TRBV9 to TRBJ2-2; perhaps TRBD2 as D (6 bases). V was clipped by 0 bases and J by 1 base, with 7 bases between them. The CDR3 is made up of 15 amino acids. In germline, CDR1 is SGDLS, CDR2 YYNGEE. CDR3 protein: CASSVGAGNTGELFF. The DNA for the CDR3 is TGTGCCAGCAGCGTAGGAGCGGGGAACACCGGGGAGCTGTTTTTT.

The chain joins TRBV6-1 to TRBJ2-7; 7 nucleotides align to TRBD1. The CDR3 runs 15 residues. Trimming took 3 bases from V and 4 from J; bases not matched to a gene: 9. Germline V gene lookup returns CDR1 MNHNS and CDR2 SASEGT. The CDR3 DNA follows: TGTGCCAGCAGTGACGCGGCAGGGGGTACATACGAGCAGTACTTC. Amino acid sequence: CASSDAAGGTYEQYF.

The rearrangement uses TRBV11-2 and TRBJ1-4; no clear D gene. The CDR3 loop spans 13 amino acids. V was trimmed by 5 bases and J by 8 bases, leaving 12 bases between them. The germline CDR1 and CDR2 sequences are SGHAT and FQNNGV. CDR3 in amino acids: CASSPPGQEKLFF. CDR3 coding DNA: TGTGCCAGCAGCCCTCCGGGTCAGGAAAAACTGTTTTTT.

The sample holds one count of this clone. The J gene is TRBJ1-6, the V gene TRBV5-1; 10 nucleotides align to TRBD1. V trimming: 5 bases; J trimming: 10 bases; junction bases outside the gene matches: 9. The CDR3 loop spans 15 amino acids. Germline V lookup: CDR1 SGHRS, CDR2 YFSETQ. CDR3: CASRRDRGRASPLHF. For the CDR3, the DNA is TGCGCCAGCAGACGAGACAGGGGGCGCGCGTCACCCCTCCACTTT.

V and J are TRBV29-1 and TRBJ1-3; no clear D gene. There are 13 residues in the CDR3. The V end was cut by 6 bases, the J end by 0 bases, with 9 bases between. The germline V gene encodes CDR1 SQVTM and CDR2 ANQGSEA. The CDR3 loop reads CSVGPGSGNTIYF. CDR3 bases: TGCAGCGTCGGCCCGGGCTCTGGAAACACCATATATTTT.

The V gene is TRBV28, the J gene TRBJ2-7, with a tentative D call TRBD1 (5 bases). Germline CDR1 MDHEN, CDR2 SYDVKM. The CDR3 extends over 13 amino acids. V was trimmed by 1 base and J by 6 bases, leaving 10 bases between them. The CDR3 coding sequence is TGTGCCAGCAGTTTATTAGGGGCTGGCGAGCAGTACTTC. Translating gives CASSLLGAGEQYF.

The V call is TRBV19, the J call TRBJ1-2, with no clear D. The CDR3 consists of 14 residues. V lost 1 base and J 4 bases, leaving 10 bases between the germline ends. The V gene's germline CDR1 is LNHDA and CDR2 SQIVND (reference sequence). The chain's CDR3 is CASSIGPGVYGYTF. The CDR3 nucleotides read TGTGCCAGTAGTATAGGACCAGGCGTCTATGGCTACACCTTC. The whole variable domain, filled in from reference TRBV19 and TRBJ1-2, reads DGGITQSPKYLFRKEGQNVTLSCEQNLNHDAMYWYRQDPGQGLRLIYYSQIVNDFQKGDIAEGYSVSREKKESFPLTVTSAQKNPTAFYLCASSIGPGVYGYTFGSGTRLTVV.